The rows below give T cell receptor beta chains drawn from one sample of a study of blood T cell repertoires in COVID-19. Measured with immunoSEQ multiplex PCR; TCRdb has only the in-frame clones, and not every one. The repertoire holds about 150,000 clones, with approximately 83% as singletons. Sequences were obtained from peripheral blood. The receptors were sampled from a man aged 65 to 79 with active or convalescent COVID-19. CDR3s include the opening cysteine and the closing phenylalanine or tryptophan. The D gene is left open where the match is weak. Rows may omit the clone size; those that give it use once, few, many or a size class.

V: TRBV28; size: -; J: TRBJ1-2; D: TRBD1; CDR3: CATLTEGTGFYGYTF; DNA: TGTGCCACCCTAACTGAGGGGACAGGGTTTTATGGCTACACCTTC
V: TRBV25-1; size: once; J: TRBJ1-1; D: TRBD1; CDR3: CASSLRTGNTEAFF; DNA: TGTGCCAGCAGTTTACGGACAGGGAACACTGAAGCTTTCTTT
V: TRBV5-1; size: few; J: TRBJ2-1; D: -; CDR3: CASSLAWRGRGNEQFF; DNA: TGCGCCAGCAGCTTGGCCTGGCGGGGCCGGGGAAATGAGCAGTTCTTC
V: TRBV5-1; size: -; J: TRBJ1-2; D: -; CDR3: CASSLGAGWGYTF; DNA: TGCGCCAGCAGCTTGGGTGCGGGTTGGGGCTACACCTTC
V: TRBV6-2/TRBV6-3; size: -; J: TRBJ1-1; D: -; CDR3: CASSYLRETNTEAFF; DNA: TGTGCCAGCAGTTACTTGCGGGAAACGAACACTGAAGCTTTCTTT
V: TRBV18; size: once; J: TRBJ2-7; D: -; CDR3: CASSPGRITYEQYF; DNA: TGTGCCAGCTCACCAGGGCGAATCACCTACGAGCAGTACTTC
V: TRBV28; size: -; J: TRBJ2-1; D: -; CDR3: CASRPSSHEQFF; DNA: TGTGCCAGCAGGCCTAGCTCCCATGAGCAGTTCTTC
V: TRBV7-6; size: -; J: TRBJ1-1; D: TRBD1; CDR3: CASSLGQGAMNTEAFF; DNA: TGTGCCAGCAGTCTAGGACAGGGGGCGATGAACACTGAAGCTTTCTTT
V: TRBV7-9; size: -; J: TRBJ2-3; D: -; CDR3: CASSLRDTQYF; DNA: TGTGCCAGCAGCTTACGGGATACGCAGTATTTT
V: TRBV7-9; size: -; J: TRBJ1-1; D: -; CDR3: CASSFIGGNTEAFF; DNA: TGTGCCAGCAGCTTTATAGGGGGGAACACTGAAGCTTTCTTT
V: TRBV28; size: -; J: TRBJ2-1; D: -; CDR3: CASSLGAVRYNEQFF; DNA: TGTGCCAGCAGTTTGGGAGCGGTACGCTACAATGAGCAGTTCTTC
V: TRBV7-8; size: once; J: TRBJ2-1; D: TRBD2; CDR3: CASSSNSGRPYNEQFF; DNA: TGTGCCAGCAGCTCCAATAGCGGGAGGCCCTACAATGAGCAGTTCTTC
V: TRBV6-2/TRBV6-3; size: once; J: TRBJ1-1; D: TRBD1; CDR3: CASSYGAVGTGRKNTEAFF; DNA: TGTGCCAGCAGTTACGGGGCCGTCGGGACAGGGAGAAAGAACACTGAAGCTTTCTTT
V: TRBV9; size: -; J: TRBJ2-1; D: TRBD2; CDR3: CASSPGLAGVSEQFF; DNA: TGTGCCAGCAGCCCGGGACTAGCGGGAGTAAGTGAGCAGTTCTTC
V: TRBV7-8; size: -; J: TRBJ1-5; D: TRBD1; CDR3: CASSLASAGGPSNQPQHF; DNA: TGTGCCAGCAGCTTAGCGAGTGCAGGGGGCCCTAGCAATCAGCCCCAGCATTTT
V: TRBV11-2; size: -; J: TRBJ2-3; D: -; CDR3: CASSLDLGGPSDTQYF; DNA: TGTGCCAGCAGCTTAGATCTAGGGGGTCCGTCCGATACGCAGTATTTT
V: TRBV7-2; size: few; J: TRBJ2-7; D: TRBD1; CDR3: CASSRPGQGVEQYF; DNA: TGTGCCAGCAGCCGCCCGGGACAGGGCGTCGAGCAGTACTTC
V: TRBV3-1/TRBV3-2; size: -; J: TRBJ2-7; D: -; CDR3: CASSQDSQLRDEQYF; DNA: TGTGCCAGCAGCCAAGACTCTCAATTGAGGGACGAGCAGTACTTC
V: TRBV24-1; size: -; J: TRBJ2-3; D: TRBD2; CDR3: CATSGRTSGRSTDTQYF; DNA: TGTGCCACCAGTGGAAGGACTAGCGGGAGGAGCACAGATACGCAGTATTTT
V: TRBV19; size: -; J: TRBJ1-2; D: -; CDR3: CASSILSNYGYTF; DNA: TGTGCCAGTAGTATTTTGTCAAACTATGGCTACACCTTC
V: TRBV10-3; size: -; J: TRBJ2-1; D: TRBD2; CDR3: CAISESGRPSGGVEQFF; DNA: TGTGCCATCAGTGAGTCGGGTCGGCCTAGCGGGGGTGTTGAGCAGTTCTTC
V: TRBV2; size: -; J: TRBJ1-1; D: -; CDR3: CASTPLGVGTEAFF; DNA: TGTGCCAGCACCCCCTTGGGCGTGGGCACTGAAGCTTTCTTT
V: TRBV7-2; size: -; J: TRBJ2-1; D: -; CDR3: CASSAGIGSYNEQFF; DNA: TGTGCCAGCAGCGCAGGGATTGGGTCCTACAATGAGCAGTTCTTC
V: TRBV5-8; size: -; J: TRBJ1-2; D: -; CDR3: CASSLEPTGRRGWGYTF; DNA: TGTGCCAGCAGCTTGGAGCCCACCGGGAGACGCGGATGGGGCTACACCTTC
V: TRBV28; size: -; J: TRBJ1-2; D: -; CDR3: CASSSLGQGHGYTF; DNA: TGTGCCAGCAGTTCCCTGGGGCAGGGGCATGGCTACACCTTC
V: TRBV19; size: -; J: TRBJ2-7; D: TRBD1; CDR3: CASSINGQGSYEQYF; DNA: TGTGCCAGTAGTATAAATGGACAGGGATCCTACGAGCAGTACTTC
V: TRBV18; size: once; J: TRBJ2-2; D: TRBD1; CDR3: CASSPIQGVTGELFF; DNA: TGTGCCAGCTCACCAATACAGGGGGTGACCGGGGAGCTGTTTTTT
V: TRBV28; size: -; J: TRBJ2-3; D: -; CDR3: CASSPPWLWSTDTQYF; DNA: TGTGCCAGCAGCCCCCCTTGGCTGTGGAGCACAGATACGCAGTATTTT
V: TRBV15; size: -; J: TRBJ1-1; D: -; CDR3: CATSRDWAGLNTEAFF; DNA: TGTGCCACCAGCAGAGATTGGGCAGGGCTGAACACTGAAGCTTTCTTT
V: TRBV6-2/TRBV6-3; size: -; J: TRBJ1-1; D: -; CDR3: CASSYSGARGNTEAFF; DNA: TGTGCCAGCAGTTACAGCGGGGCAAGGGGAAACACTGAAGCTTTCTTT
V: TRBV7-9; size: -; J: TRBJ2-3; D: -; CDR3: CASSSTPSEGTDTQYF; DNA: TGTGCCAGCAGCTCCACTCCTAGCGAGGGCACAGATACGCAGTATTTT
V: TRBV5-8; size: few; J: TRBJ1-5; D: -; CDR3: CASSLFLSDFPSNQPQHF; DNA: TGTGCCAGCAGCTTGTTTCTTTCAGATTTCCCTAGCAATCAGCCCCAGCATTTT
V: TRBV18; size: -; J: TRBJ1-2; D: -; CDR3: CASSPSEGGPYGYTF; DNA: TGTGCCAGCTCACCCTCGGAAGGGGGTCCCTATGGCTACACCTTC
V: TRBV2; size: -; J: TRBJ1-1; D: -; CDR3: CASSQHQAAFF; DNA: TGTGCCAGCAGTCAACACCAGGCGGCTTTCTTT
V: TRBV6-2/TRBV6-3; size: -; J: TRBJ1-5; D: TRBD1; CDR3: CASSYSLADRTFYSNQPQHF; DNA: TGTGCCAGCAGTTATTCCTTAGCGGACAGGACATTTTATAGCAATCAGCCCCAGCATTTT
V: TRBV30; size: -; J: TRBJ2-1; D: TRBD2; CDR3: CAWSKGLASKNEQFF; DNA: TGTGCCTGGAGTAAGGGACTAGCGTCGAAGAATGAGCAGTTCTTC